Below are 28 T cell receptor beta chains sequenced from a single sample in a study of T cell responses to AZD1222 COVID-19 vaccine (dated by TCRdb to the early 2020s). The library was obtained by the immunoSEQ multiplex PCR assay. Sourced from immuneACCESS, this table was stored by TCRdb with only in-frame sequences that have V and J called. A share of the clones is absent; for the studies checked, an unresolved V gene accounts for under half, and the remainder has no known explanation. In all, the sample holds about 150,000 clones, and about 89% of those were seen once. Of the sample, 1% to 1.5% is held by the ten largest clones. The meaning of the sample's time point label: about 28 days (+/-7) after the second vaccine dose. Source: peripheral blood, taken 28 days after the second AZD1222 dose. These receptor sequences come from an adult who received the AZD1222 COVID-19 vaccine.

This chain joins TRBV7-6 and TRBJ1-6; TRBD1 is a possible D gene (5 bases). Germline V CDR1 and CDR2: SGHVS, FNYEAQ. This CDR3 has 17 residues. The V gene lost 3 bases and the J gene lost 1 base, with 13 bases spanning the gap. CDR3 sequence: CASSLRDAGSYNSPLHF. DNA of the CDR3: TGTGCCAGCAGCTTGAGGGACGCTGGTTCCTATAATTCACCCCTCCACTTT.

This chain connects TRBV9 to TRBJ2-3; 13 bases map to TRBD2. Losses at the gene ends were 0 bases for V and 4 bases for J; bases not matched to a gene: 2. CDR1 SGDLS and CDR2 YYNGEE come from the germline V gene. CDR3 length equals 16 residues. CDR3 coding DNA: TGTGCCAGCAGCGTAGAAGGACTAGCGGGGGCAGATACGCAGTATTTT. It encodes CASSVEGLAGADTQYF.

This chain connects TRBV7-9 to TRBJ2-1; D is unresolved. V was cut by 4 bases and J by 2 bases, with 12 bases left in between. Germline V gene data show CDR1 as SEHNR and CDR2 as FQNEAQ (reference sequence). This CDR3 region has 15 residues. The CDR3 DNA reads as TGTGCCAGCAGCTCCCAGACACTTCCCTACAATGAGCAGTTCTTC. Translating it yields CASSSQTLPYNEQFF.

The chain links TRBV21-1 to TRBJ2-5; TRBD2 reflects the table's D call only, with no check against the DNA. TRBV21-1 is a pseudogene. The CDR3 is 15 amino acids. CDR3 protein: CASSKLNGRKETQYF. The CDR3, as DNA: TGTGCCAGCAGCAAACTCAATGGGAGAAAAGAGACCCAGTACTTC.

The chain uses TRBV7-9 and TRBJ2-3, with 7 bases fitting TRBD1. Trimming at V came to 6 bases and at J to 4 bases, leaving 7 bases not matched to a gene. From germline, CDR1 is SEHNR and CDR2 FQNEAQ (reference sequence). CDR3 length: 14 amino acids. The CDR3 reads CASSSDRAADTQYF. The CDR3 DNA reads TGTGCCAGCAGTTCTGACAGGGCTGCAGATACGCAGTATTTT.

The chain recombines TRBV9 with TRBJ1-1; 7 nucleotides line up with TRBD1. The CDR3 loop spans 13 amino acids. The junction had 4 bases not matched to a gene; V was cut back by 4 bases and J by 4 bases. Germline CDR1 reads SGDLS; CDR2 reads YYNGEE. The CDR3 is CASSFRDSTEAFF. CDR3 nucleotides: TGTGCCAGCAGCTTCAGGGACAGCACTGAAGCTTTCTTT.

The V and J genes are TRBV29-1 and TRBJ2-3, with 10 bases lining up with TRBD1. The V and J ends lost 7 bases and 5 bases, in that order; junction bases with no gene match: 3. The CDR3 is made up of 12 amino acids. Per the germline V gene, CDR1 is SQVTM and CDR2 is ANQGSEA. CDR3 region: CSAGQGLDTQYF. CDR3 nucleotides: TGCAGCGCGGGACAGGGGCTAGATACGCAGTATTTT.

Comments on this clone: The sample holds other DNA sequences that translate to the same CDR3. V and J are TRBV29-1 and TRBJ1-1; D not resolved. The CDR3 sequence is 10 residues long. Germline V gene data show CDR1 as SQVTM and CDR2 as ANQGSEA. V dropped 6 bases and J dropped 1 base, with 3 bases sitting between them. The CDR3 loop is CSVGNTEAFF. In DNA, the CDR3 is TGCAGCGTAGGGAACACTGAAGCTTTCTTT.

This clone was counted a single time. The chain links TRBV27 to TRBJ2-7, with 10 bases aligning to TRBD2. Germline trimming cut 2 bases from V and 7 bases from J; bases unmatched to any gene: 2. Germline V gives CDR1 MNHEY, CDR2 SMNVEV (reference sequence). The CDR3 contains 13 residues. The CDR3 nucleotides are TGTGCCAGCAGTTTAGTACTAGCGGGAGAGCAGTACTTC. Its protein product is CASSLVLAGEQYF.

The chain is built from TRBV27 and TRBJ2-7, with 10 bases lining up with TRBD2. With 6 bases clipped from V and 3 bases from J, the junction kept 8 bases outside the gene matches. Germline V gene lookup returns CDR1 MNHEY and CDR2 SMNVEV (reference sequence). The CDR3 is 15 amino acids. The CDR3 is CASRPPGLAIYEQYF. The CDR3, as DNA: TGTGCCAGCAGGCCTCCGGGACTAGCGATCTACGAGCAGTACTTC.

The rearrangement links TRBV5-4 to TRBJ1-6; D might be TRBD1 (5 bases). V lost 0 bases and J 10 bases, leaving 14 bases between the germline ends. Per germline, CDR1 SGHNT and CDR2 YYREEE (reference sequence). This CDR3 region has 15 residues. CDR3 residues: CASSLVRGTTSPLHF. CDR3 DNA sequence: TGTGCCAGCAGCTTGGTTAGGGGCACGACCTCACCCCTCCACTTT.

This chain connects TRBV10-1 to TRBJ1-1; tentatively, D is TRBD1 (5 bases). This CDR3 has 13 amino acids. Trimming cost V 3 bases and J 4 bases, with 9 bases left between them. Germline CDR1 WNHNN, CDR2 SYGVQD (reference sequence). DNA for the CDR3: TGCGCCAGCAGTGATGAAGGGGTCACTGAAGCTTTCTTT. Its protein product is CASSDEGVTEAFF.

This rearrangement joins TRBV19 to TRBJ1-1, with TRBD1 matching over 7 bases. Germline V gene sequence: CDR1 LNHDA, CDR2 SQIVND (reference sequence). This CDR3 contains 14 residues. The junction had 9 bases not matched to a gene; V was cut back by 6 bases and J by 5 bases. The CDR3 DNA reads TGTGCCAGTAGCGAAACAGGGGCGAGGACTGAAGCTTTCTTT. Its protein is CASSETGARTEAFF.

V usage is TRBV4-3 and J usage is TRBJ1-1; tentatively, D is TRBD1 (5 bases). V was pared by 2 bases and J by 1 base, with 20 bases between. Germline values: CDR1 LGHNA, CDR2 YSLEER. CDR3 length equals 18 residues. CDR3 in amino acids: CASSQTVDRGRENTEAFF. CDR3 sequence (DNA): TGCGCCAGCAGCCAAACCGTAGATCGCGGCAGGGAGAACACTGAAGCTTTCTTT.

The V call is TRBV6-2 or TRBV6-3, the J call TRBJ1-1; TRBD1 aligns across 7 bases. The ends lost 2 bases at V and 6 bases at J; junction bases unmatched: 6. This CDR3 is built from 14 residues. Germline V gives CDR1 MNHEY, CDR2 SVGEGT. The CDR3 region is CASSYMTGSAEAFF. The CDR3 nucleotides are TGTGCCAGCAGTTACATGACAGGGTCGGCTGAAGCTTTCTTT.

V and J are TRBV19 and TRBJ2-2, with D unclear. CDR1 and CDR2 from the germline V gene are LNHDA and SQIVND (reference sequence). Trimming stripped 7 bases from V and 7 bases from J, with 10 bases between. The CDR3 is 12 residues long. CDR3 DNA sequence: TGTGCCAGTACACTGAGCAGCGGGGAGCTGTTTTTT. The encoded protein is CASTLSSGELFF.

CDR3 sequence (DNA): TGTGCCAGTAGTCGGACAGGCCATTTTGGCTACACCTTC. Amino acids: CASSRTGHFGYTF. The genes are TRBV19 and TRBJ1-2; 7 nucleotides agree with TRBD1. CDR3 length: 13 residues. Germline V lookup: CDR1 LNHDA, CDR2 SQIVND (reference sequence). V was pared by 5 bases and J by 7 bases, with 7 bases of the junction left unmatched.

The chain combines TRBV3-1 (or the pseudogene TRBV3-2) with TRBJ2-1; D remains unclear. The V and J ends lost 1 base and 4 bases respectively, with 8 bases between them. The CDR3 is 14 residues long. Germline V gene sequence: CDR1 LGHDT, CDR2 YNNKEL (reference sequence). CDR3 nucleotides: TGTGCCAGCAGCCAAGTCGGAGTGTACAATGAGCAGTTCTTC. It specifies CASSQVGVYNEQFF.

The rearrangement joins TRBV5-4 to TRBJ1-1, with D hard to call. The CDR3 has 14 residues. V dropped 4 bases and J dropped 1 base, with 11 bases sitting between them. Germline CDR1 SGHNT, CDR2 YYREEE (reference sequence). The CDR3 sequence is CASSTDGRNTEAFF. The CDR3 DNA reads as TGTGCCAGCAGCACGGACGGAAGGAACACTGAAGCTTTCTTT.

This sequence joins TRBV20-1 and TRBJ2-1, with TRBD2 matching over 12 bases. The CDR3 length is 14 residues. CDR1 and CDR2 (germline): DFQATT, SNEGSKA (reference sequence). J lost 9 bases, V lost 3 bases, and 6 bases had no gene match. The CDR3 bases are TGCAGTGCTAGTCGACTAGCGGGAGCCGGTGAGCAGTTCTTC. This codes for CSASRLAGAGEQFF.

The chain combines TRBV4-3 with TRBJ1-2; 8 bases fit TRBD1. CDR1 LGHNA and CDR2 YSLEER come from the germline V gene. Trimming at V came to 4 bases and at J to 7 bases, leaving 5 bases not matched to a gene. The CDR3 length is 13 residues. The CDR3 loop reads CASSPRGRSGYTF. CDR3 DNA: TGCGCCAGCAGCCCCAGGGGGCGATCTGGCTACACCTTC.

This rearrangement joins TRBV7-2 to TRBJ1-2, with a tentative D call TRBD1 (6 bases). The CDR3 runs to 13 residues. Germline V lookup: CDR1 SGHTA, CDR2 FQGNSA. Deletions cut 7 bases from V and 5 bases from J, with 14 bases between. Written as DNA, the CDR3 is TGTGCCAGCACCCTCGGACAGTGGTATGGCTACACCTTC. Translation gives CASTLGQWYGYTF.

This chain links TRBV7-6 with TRBJ1-3; 9 nucleotides align to TRBD1. Germline CDR1 SGHVS, CDR2 FNYEAQ. The CDR3 runs to 16 residues. J lost 0 bases, V lost 5 bases, and 5 bases had no gene match. The CDR3 is CASSARTGDSGNTIYF. For the CDR3, the DNA is TGTGCCAGCAGCGCCCGGACAGGGGACTCTGGAAACACCATATATTTT.

The genes are TRBV12-3 or TRBV12-4 and TRBJ1-6; D unclear. The CDR3 consists of 13 residues. Deletions cut 2 bases from V and 13 bases from J, with 12 bases between. Here the CDR3 reads CASSLRSEFPLHF. CDR3 nucleotide sequence: TGTGCCAGCAGTTTAAGGTCCGAGTTCCCCCTCCACTTT.

This clone was observed a single time. This chain links TRBV7-8 with TRBJ1-5; no reliable D call. The germline gives CDR1 SGHVS, CDR2 FQNEAQ. V was clipped by 1 base and J by 1 base, with 8 bases between them. CDR3 length: 15 residues. CDR3 in amino acids: CASSLVATSNQPQHF. The CDR3 DNA is TGTGCCAGCAGCTTAGTTGCAACAAGCAATCAGCCCCAGCATTTT.

The V gene is TRBV27, the J gene TRBJ2-7, with 7 bases aligning to TRBD2. This CDR3 region has 20 residues. V lost 3 bases and J lost 0; bases outside the gene matches: 20. The V gene's germline CDR1 is MNHEY and CDR2 SMNVEV (reference sequence). CDR3 protein: CASSFFPRLQRGPFSYEQYF. The CDR3 nucleotides are TGTGCCAGCAGTTTTTTTCCCCGGCTGCAGCGGGGCCCCTTCTCCTACGAGCAGTACTTC.

V usage is TRBV5-8 and J usage is TRBJ1-2; D is ambiguous. Germline V gene data show CDR1 as SGHTS and CDR2 as YDEGEE. Deletions cut 2 bases from V and 7 bases from J, with 9 bases between. The CDR3 has 12 residues. CDR3 coding DNA: TGTGCCAGCAGCTTCAGACTTACTGGCTACACCTTC. As protein: CASSFRLTGYTF.

The chain has TRBV6-5 and TRBJ1-5, with unresolved D. Per germline, CDR1 MNHEY and CDR2 SVGAGI. With 4 bases removed from V and 4 bases from J, the gap between germline ends came to 5 bases. The CDR3 consists of 12 residues. The CDR3 sequence: CASSSGNQPQHF. The CDR3, as DNA: TGTGCCAGCAGTTCTGGGAATCAGCCCCAGCATTTT.